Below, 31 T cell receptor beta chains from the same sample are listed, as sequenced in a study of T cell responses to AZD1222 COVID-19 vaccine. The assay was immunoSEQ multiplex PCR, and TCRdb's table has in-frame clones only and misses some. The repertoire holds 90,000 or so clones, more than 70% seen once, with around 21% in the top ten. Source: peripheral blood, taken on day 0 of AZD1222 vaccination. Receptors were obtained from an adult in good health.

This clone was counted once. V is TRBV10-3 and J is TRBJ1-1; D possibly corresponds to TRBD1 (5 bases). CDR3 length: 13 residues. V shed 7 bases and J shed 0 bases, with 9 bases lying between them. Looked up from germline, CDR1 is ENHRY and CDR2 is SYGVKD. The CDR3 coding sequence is TGTGCCATCAAGGGGATTATGAACACTGAAGCTTTCTTT. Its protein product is CAIKGIMNTEAFF.

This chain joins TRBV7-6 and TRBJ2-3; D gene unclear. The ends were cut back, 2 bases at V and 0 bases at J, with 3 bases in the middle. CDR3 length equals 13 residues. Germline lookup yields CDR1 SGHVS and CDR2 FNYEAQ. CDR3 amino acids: CASSLQSTDTQYF. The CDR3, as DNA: TGTGCCAGCAGCTTACAGAGCACAGATACGCAGTATTTT. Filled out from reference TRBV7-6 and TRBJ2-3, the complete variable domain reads GAGVSQSPRYKVTKRGQDVALRCDPISGHVSLYWYRQALGQGPEFLTYFNYEAQQDKSGLPNDRFSAERPEGSISTLTIQRTEQRDSAMYRCASSLQSTDTQYFGPGTRLTVL.

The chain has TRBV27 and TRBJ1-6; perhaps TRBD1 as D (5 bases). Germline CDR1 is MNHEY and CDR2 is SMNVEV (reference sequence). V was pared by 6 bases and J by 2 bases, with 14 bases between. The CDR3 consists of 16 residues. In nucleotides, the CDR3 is TGTGCCAGCAGAAGAGGGCAGGGTACCTATAATTCACCCCTCCACTTT. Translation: CASRRGQGTYNSPLHF.

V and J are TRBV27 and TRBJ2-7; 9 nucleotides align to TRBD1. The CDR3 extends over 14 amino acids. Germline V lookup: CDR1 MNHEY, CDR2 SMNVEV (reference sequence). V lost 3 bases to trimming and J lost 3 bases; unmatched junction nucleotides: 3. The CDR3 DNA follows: TGTGCCAGCAGTTTCGGGGACAGGGTCTACGAGCAGTACTTC. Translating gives CASSFGDRVYEQYF.

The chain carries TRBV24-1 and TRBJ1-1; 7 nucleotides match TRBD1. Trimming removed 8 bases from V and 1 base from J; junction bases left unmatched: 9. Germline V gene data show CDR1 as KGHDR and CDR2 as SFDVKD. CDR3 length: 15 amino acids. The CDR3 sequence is CATTDSRQGNTEAFF. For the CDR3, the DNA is TGTGCCACCACCGACTCCAGACAGGGGAACACTGAAGCTTTCTTT.

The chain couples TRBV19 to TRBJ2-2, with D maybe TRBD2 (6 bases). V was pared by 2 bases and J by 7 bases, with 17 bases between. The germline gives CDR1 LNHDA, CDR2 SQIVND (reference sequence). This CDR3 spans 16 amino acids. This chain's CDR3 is CASSITAAGRIGELFF. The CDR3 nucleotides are TGTGCCAGTAGTATAACGGCGGCAGGGAGGATCGGGGAGCTGTTTTTT.

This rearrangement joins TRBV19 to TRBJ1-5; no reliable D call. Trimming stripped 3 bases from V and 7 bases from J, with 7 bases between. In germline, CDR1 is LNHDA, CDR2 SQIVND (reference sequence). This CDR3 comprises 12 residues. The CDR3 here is CASSIAGQPQHF. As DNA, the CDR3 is TGTGCCAGTAGTATTGCTGGACAGCCCCAGCATTTT. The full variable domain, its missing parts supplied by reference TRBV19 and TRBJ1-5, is DGGITQSPKYLFRKEGQNVTLSCEQNLNHDAMYWYRQDPGQGLRLIYYSQIVNDFQKGDIAEGYSVSREKKESFPLTVTSAQKNPTAFYLCASSIAGQPQHFGDGTRLSIL.

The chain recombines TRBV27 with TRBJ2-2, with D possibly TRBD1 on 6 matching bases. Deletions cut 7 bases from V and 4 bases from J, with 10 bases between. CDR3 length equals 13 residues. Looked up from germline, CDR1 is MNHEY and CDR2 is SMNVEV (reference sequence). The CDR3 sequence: CASTLQGTGELFF. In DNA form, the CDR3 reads TGTGCCAGCACCTTACAGGGCACCGGGGAGCTGTTTTTT.

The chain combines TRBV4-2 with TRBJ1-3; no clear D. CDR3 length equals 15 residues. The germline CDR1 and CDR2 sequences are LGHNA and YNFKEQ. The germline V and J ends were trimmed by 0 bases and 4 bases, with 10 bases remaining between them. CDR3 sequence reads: CASSQDLILGNTIYF. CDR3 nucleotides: TGTGCCAGCAGCCAAGATTTAATCCTAGGAAACACCATATATTTT.

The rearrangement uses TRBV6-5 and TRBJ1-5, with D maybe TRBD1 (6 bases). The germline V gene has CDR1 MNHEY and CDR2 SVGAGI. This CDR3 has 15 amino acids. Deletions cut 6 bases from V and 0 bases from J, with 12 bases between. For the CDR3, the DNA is TGTGCCAGCAGGGAGAGGACAGTTAGCAATCAGCCCCAGCATTTT. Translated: CASRERTVSNQPQHF.

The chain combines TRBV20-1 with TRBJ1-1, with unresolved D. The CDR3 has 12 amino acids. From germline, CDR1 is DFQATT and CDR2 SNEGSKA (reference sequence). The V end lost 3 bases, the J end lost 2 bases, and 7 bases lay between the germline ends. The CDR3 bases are TGCAGTGCTAGTTGGGTAAACACTGAAGCTTTCTTT. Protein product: CSASWVNTEAFF.

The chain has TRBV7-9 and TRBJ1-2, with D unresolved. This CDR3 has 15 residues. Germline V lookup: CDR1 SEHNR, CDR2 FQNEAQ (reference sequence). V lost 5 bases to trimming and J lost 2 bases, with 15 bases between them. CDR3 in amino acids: CASSGAGSPNYGYTF. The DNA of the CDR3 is TGTGCCAGCAGCGGAGCGGGGTCTCCGAACTATGGCTACACCTTC.

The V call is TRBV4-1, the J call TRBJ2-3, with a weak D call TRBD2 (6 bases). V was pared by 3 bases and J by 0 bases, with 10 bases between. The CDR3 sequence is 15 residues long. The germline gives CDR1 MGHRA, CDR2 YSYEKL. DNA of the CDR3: TGCGCCAGCAGCCACCCGACTAGTAGCACAGATACGCAGTATTTT. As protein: CASSHPTSSTDTQYF.

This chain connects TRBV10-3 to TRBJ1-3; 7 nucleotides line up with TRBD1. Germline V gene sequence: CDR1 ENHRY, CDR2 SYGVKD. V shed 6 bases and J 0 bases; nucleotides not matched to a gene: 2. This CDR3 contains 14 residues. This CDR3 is CAIRTGRSGNTIYF. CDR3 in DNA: TGTGCCATCAGGACAGGGCGCTCTGGAAACACCATATATTTT.

CDR3 nucleotide sequence: TGTGCCAGCAGCTTCCCCCAGACAGATACGCAGTATTTT. Its translation: CASSFPQTDTQYF. V is TRBV7-3 and J is TRBJ2-3; no clear D. Germline V gene sequence: CDR1 SGHTA, CDR2 FQGTGA. CDR3 length equals 13 residues. Trimming removed 3 bases from V and 3 bases from J, with 7 bases in between.

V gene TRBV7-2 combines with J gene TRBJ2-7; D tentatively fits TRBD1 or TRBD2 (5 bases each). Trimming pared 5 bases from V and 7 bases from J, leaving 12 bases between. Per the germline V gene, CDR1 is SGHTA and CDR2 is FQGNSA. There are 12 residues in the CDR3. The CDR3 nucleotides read TGTGCCAGCAGCCCCCAGGGAGTAGAGCAGTACTTC. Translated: CASSPQGVEQYF.

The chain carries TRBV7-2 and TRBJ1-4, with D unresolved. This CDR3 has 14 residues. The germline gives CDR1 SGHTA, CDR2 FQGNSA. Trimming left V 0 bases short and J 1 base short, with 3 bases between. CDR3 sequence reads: CASSLAITNEKLFF. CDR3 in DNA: TGTGCCAGCAGCTTAGCCATAACTAATGAAAAACTGTTTTTT.

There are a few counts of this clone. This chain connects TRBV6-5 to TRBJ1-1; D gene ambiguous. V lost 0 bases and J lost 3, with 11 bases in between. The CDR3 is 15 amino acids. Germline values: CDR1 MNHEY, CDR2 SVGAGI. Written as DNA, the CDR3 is TGTGCCAGCAGTTACTCGCGCAATTCGGACACTGAAGCTTTCTTT. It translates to CASSYSRNSDTEAFF.

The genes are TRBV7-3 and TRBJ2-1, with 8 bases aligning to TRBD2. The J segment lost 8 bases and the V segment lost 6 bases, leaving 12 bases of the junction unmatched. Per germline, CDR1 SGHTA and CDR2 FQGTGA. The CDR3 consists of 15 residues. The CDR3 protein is CASSRGLGAGDEQFF. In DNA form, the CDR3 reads TGTGCCAGCAGTAGGGGACTAGGGGCAGGGGATGAGCAGTTCTTC.

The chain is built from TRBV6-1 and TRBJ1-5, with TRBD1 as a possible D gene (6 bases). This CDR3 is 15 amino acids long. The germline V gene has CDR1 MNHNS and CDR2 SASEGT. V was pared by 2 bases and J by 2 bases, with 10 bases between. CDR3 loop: CASSEMGGGNQPQHF. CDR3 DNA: TGTGCCAGCAGTGAAATGGGGGGCGGCAATCAGCCCCAGCATTTT.

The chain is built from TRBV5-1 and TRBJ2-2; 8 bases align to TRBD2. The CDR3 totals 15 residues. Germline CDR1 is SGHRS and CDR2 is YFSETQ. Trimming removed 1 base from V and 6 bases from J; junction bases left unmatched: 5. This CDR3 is CASSLTSGRAGELFF. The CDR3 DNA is TGCGCCAGCAGCTTGACTAGCGGACGGGCCGGGGAGCTGTTTTTT.

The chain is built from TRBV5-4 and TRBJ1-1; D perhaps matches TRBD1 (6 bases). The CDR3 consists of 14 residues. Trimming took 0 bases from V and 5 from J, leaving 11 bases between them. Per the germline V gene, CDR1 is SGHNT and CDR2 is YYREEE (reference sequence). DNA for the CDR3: TGTGCCAGCAGCTTGGTTGGACAGAGGACTGAAGCTTTCTTT. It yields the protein CASSLVGQRTEAFF.

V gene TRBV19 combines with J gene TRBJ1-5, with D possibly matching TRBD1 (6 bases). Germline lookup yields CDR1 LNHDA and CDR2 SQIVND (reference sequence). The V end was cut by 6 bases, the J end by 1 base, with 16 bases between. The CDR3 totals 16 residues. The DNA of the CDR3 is TGTGCCAGTAGGCCTAGGGGGGAGGGGAGCAATCAGCCCCAGCATTTT. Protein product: CASRPRGEGSNQPQHF.

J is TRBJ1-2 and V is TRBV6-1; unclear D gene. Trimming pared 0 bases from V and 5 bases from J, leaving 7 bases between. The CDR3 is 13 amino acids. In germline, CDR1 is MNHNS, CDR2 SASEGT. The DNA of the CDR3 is TGTGCCAGCAGTGAAGCCCATAGGTATGGCTACACCTTC. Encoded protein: CASSEAHRYGYTF.

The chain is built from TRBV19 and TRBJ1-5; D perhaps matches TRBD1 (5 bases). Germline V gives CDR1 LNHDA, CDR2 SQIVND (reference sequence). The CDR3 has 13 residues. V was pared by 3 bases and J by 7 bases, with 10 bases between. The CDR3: CASSILGEQPQHF. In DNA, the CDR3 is TGTGCCAGTAGTATTTTGGGGGAACAGCCCCAGCATTTT.

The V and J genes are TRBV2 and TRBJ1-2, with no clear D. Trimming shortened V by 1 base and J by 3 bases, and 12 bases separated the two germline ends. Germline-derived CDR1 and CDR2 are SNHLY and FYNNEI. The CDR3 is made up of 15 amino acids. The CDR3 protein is CASSEGPSPDYGYTF. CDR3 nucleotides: TGTGCCAGCAGTGAAGGTCCGAGTCCCGACTATGGCTACACCTTC.

The CDR3 spells CASSYSGRSSNEQYF. The CDR3 nucleotides read TGTGCCAGCAGTTACTCGGGACGGTCAAGTAACGAGCAGTACTTC. The rearrangement links TRBV6-5 to TRBJ2-7; D might be TRBD1 or TRBD2, each matching 5 bases. Germline V gene lookup returns CDR1 MNHEY and CDR2 SVGAGI. There are 15 residues in the CDR3. V lost 0 bases and J 5 bases, leaving 14 bases between the germline ends.

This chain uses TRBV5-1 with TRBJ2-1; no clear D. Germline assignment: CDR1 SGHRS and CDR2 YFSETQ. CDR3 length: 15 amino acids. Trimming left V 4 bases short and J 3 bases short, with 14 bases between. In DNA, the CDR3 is TGCGCCAGCAGCCCGGAACGTAGCTTCTACAATGAGCAGTTCTTC. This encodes CASSPERSFYNEQFF.

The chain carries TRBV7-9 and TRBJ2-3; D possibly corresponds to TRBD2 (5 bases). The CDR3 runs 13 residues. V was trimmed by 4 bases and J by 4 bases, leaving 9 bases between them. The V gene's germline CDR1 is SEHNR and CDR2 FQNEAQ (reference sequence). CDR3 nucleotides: TGTGCCAGCAGCTCGGACTTGGCAGATACGCAGTATTTT. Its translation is CASSSDLADTQYF.

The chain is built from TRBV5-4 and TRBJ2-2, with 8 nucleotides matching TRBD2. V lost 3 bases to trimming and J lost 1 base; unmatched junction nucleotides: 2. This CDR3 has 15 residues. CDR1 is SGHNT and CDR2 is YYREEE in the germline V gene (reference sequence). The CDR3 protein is CASSSTSGNTGELFF. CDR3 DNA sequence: TGTGCCAGCAGCTCTACTAGCGGGAACACCGGGGAGCTGTTTTTT.

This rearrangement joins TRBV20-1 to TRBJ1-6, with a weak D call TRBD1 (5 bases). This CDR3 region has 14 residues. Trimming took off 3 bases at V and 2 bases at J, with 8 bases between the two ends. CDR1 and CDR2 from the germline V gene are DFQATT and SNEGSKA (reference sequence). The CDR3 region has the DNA TGCAGTGCTAGTCGAGGGGCCTATAATTCACCCCTCCACTTT. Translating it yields CSASRGAYNSPLHF.